This paragraph covers one TCR beta chain sequence. Its matching antigen is unknown. The data are from a study of cytomegalovirus exposure and HLA in healthy donors. The PCR contained 60 Vbeta and 13 Jbeta primers. Libraries were prepared by immunoSEQ multiplex PCR; TCRdb keeps only in-frame clonotypes and omits some of them. The sample carries 150,000 to 200,000 clones, more than 65% recorded once. Study-level results: TCR beta V segments were, for the most part, productive about 87% or about 30% of the time in an earlier analysis. For presence/absence analyses, sequencing depth was assumed to be roughly uniform across donors.

Germline assignment: CDR1 MNHEY and CDR2 SVGAGI. With 0 bases removed from V and 5 bases from J, the gap between germline ends came to 13 bases. The CDR3 extends over 15 amino acids. The origin of this receptor is a man younger than 30 in good health and CMV-seropositive. Source material: PBMCs. The chain carries TRBV6-5 and TRBJ1-1; a weak D match, TRBD1 (6 bases). This CDR3 is CASSYSRGWGTEAFF. CDR3 coding DNA: TGTGCCAGCAGTTACTCGAGGGGGTGGGGTACTGAAGCTTTCTTT.